The clone carrying this TCR beta chain was detected a few times. These data belong to a study of blood T cells in healthy people across ages. A second PCR, run for roughly 6 to 11 cycles, used a sample-barcoded 5' primer plus a J-beta primer mix. Every molecule of cDNA carried a tag from a template-switch adaptor with 12 random nucleotides. MiXCR, run by TCRdb on the 5' RACE reads, gives a single entry per CDR3 protein. The sample includes about 1 million distinct CDR3 sequences, under 45% of them seen just once. Each sample provided at least 5 micrograms of extracted total RNA. CDR3 size: 12 residues. Trimming took 4 bases from V and 7 from J; bases not matched to a gene: 1. Germline CDR1 and CDR2: ENHRY and SYGVKD.

The specimen sequenced was blood. V is TRBV10-3 and J is TRBJ2-7, with 10 nucleotides matching TRBD1. This receptor was taken from a woman aged 60 to 75 in good health. CDR3 in DNA: TGTGCCATCAGTGGGACAGGGGGGGAGCAGTACTTC. Encoded protein: CAISGTGGEQYF.